This TCR beta chain is drawn from a study of cytomegalovirus exposure and HLA in healthy donors. Researchers ran the PCR with 60 Vbeta and 13 Jbeta primers. TCRdb's table, derived via immunoSEQ multiplex PCR, lists solely in-frame clones and lacks some. The profile covers 90,000 to 140,000 clones, with roughly 13% appearing a single time and roughly 15% taken by the ten largest. Trimming cost V 6 bases and J 6 bases; bases outside gene matches: 5. The CDR3 contains 15 residues. Germline V gene data show CDR1 as WNHNN and CDR2 as SYGVQD (reference sequence). Sequencing was done on a sample of PBMCs. This clonotype was obtained from a middle-aged man in good health and CMV-seropositive. The V gene is TRBV10-1, the J gene TRBJ2-3, with 14 bases aligning to TRBD2. DNA for the CDR3: TGCGCCAGCAGCGGGACTAGCGGGAGATGGGATACGCAGTATTTT. Translating it yields CASSGTSGRWDTQYF.